A selection of T cell receptor beta chains follows, all from one sample in a study of T cell repertoires in cytomegalovirus infection. Each CDR3 protein is one row after TCRdb ran MiXCR on the reads. Of under 800,000 distinct CDR3 sequences in the sample, approximately 24% were seen once. The sequencing input was CD8+ T cells from PBMCs. The receptors originated from a human donor in good health (CMV status not recorded). Some clones in this sample may be carry-over from other donors' samples. Each CDR3 is given with its conserved first and last residue. The D gene is left open where the match is weak. A clone size is listed for some rows: how often the clone was seen (once, few, many), or a class if it is expanded.

d_gene: TRBD1; j_gene: TRBJ1-2; abundance: few; v_gene: TRBV20-1; CDR3nt: TGCAGTGCTAGGGGGGACAGGATCGCTAACTATGGCTACACCTTC; CDR3aa: CSARGDRIANYGYTF
d_gene: TRBD2; j_gene: TRBJ2-6; abundance: NA; v_gene: TRBV20-1; CDR3nt: TGCAGTGCTTTCCCCAGACTAGCGGGGGGTACAGGGGCCAACGTCCTGACTTTC; CDR3aa: CSAFPRLAGGTGANVLTF
d_gene: NA; j_gene: TRBJ1-2; abundance: few; v_gene: TRBV7-9; CDR3nt: TGTGCCAGCACCCAGAGCGGGGCGGAGAGAGACTATGGCTACACCTTC; CDR3aa: CASTQSGAERDYGYTF
d_gene: TRBD2; j_gene: TRBJ2-3; abundance: few; v_gene: TRBV6-2/TRBV6-3; CDR3nt: TGTGCCACCGACTTAGCGGGGGGCCCTAGCACAGATACGCAGTATTTT; CDR3aa: CATDLAGGPSTDTQYF
d_gene: TRBD1; j_gene: TRBJ2-5; abundance: few; v_gene: TRBV29-1; CDR3nt: TGCAGCGTTGAAGAAAGAGGCAGGGGGCAAGAGACCCAGTACTTC; CDR3aa: CSVEERGRGQETQYF
d_gene: NA; j_gene: TRBJ1-6; abundance: many; v_gene: TRBV28; CDR3nt: TGTGCCAGCAGTATACTCGTGGAGTCACCCCTCCACTTT; CDR3aa: CASSILVESPLHF
d_gene: TRBD1; j_gene: TRBJ2-4; abundance: many; v_gene: TRBV7-2; CDR3nt: TGTGCCAGCAGCTTAGGGGACAGGCTCGGGACCAAAAACATTCAGTACTTC; CDR3aa: CASSLGDRLGTKNIQYF
d_gene: NA; j_gene: TRBJ1-2; abundance: few; v_gene: TRBV7-9; CDR3nt: TGTGCCAGCAGCTTAGCTTCTTCGCCCCCTCTGTCTAACTATGGCTACACCTTC; CDR3aa: CASSLASSPPLSNYGYTF
d_gene: NA; j_gene: TRBJ2-2; abundance: NA; v_gene: TRBV10-3; CDR3nt: TGTGCCATCAGGACCGGGACCCCCGGGGAGCTGTTTTTT; CDR3aa: CAIRTGTPGELFF
d_gene: NA; j_gene: TRBJ1-1; abundance: NA; v_gene: TRBV2; CDR3nt: TGTGCCAGCAGTGAAGCCGATCGAAACACTGAAGCTTTCTTT; CDR3aa: CASSEADRNTEAFF
d_gene: NA; j_gene: TRBJ2-5; abundance: many; v_gene: TRBV7-8; CDR3nt: TGTGCCAGCAGCCCTGGGACACTTGTGTACCAAGAGACCCAGTACTTC; CDR3aa: CASSPGTLVYQETQYF
d_gene: TRBD2; j_gene: TRBJ2-3; abundance: few; v_gene: TRBV27; CDR3nt: TGTGCCAGCTGCTGGACTAGCGGGGGGGTATCAAGCACAGATACGCAGTATTTT; CDR3aa: CASCWTSGGVSSTDTQYF
d_gene: NA; j_gene: TRBJ2-3; abundance: few; v_gene: TRBV7-9; CDR3nt: TGTGCCAGCAGCCCCCCGGTGGTAAGGCCGACGCAGTATTTT; CDR3aa: CASSPPVVRPTQYF
d_gene: TRBD1; j_gene: TRBJ2-3; abundance: few; v_gene: TRBV7-6; CDR3nt: TGTGCCAGCAGAAAGGGGGCGCGGACAGATACGCAGTATTTT; CDR3aa: CASRKGARTDTQYF
d_gene: TRBD2; j_gene: TRBJ2-5; abundance: many; v_gene: TRBV7-3; CDR3nt: TGTGCCAGCAGCTCAAGCGGGGGGGGCAGGGAGACCCAGTACTTC; CDR3aa: CASSSSGGGRETQYF
d_gene: TRBD2; j_gene: TRBJ2-7; abundance: many; v_gene: TRBV7-2; CDR3nt: TGTGCCAGCAGCTTCCGACTAGCGATCGACGAGCAGTACTTC; CDR3aa: CASSFRLAIDEQYF
d_gene: NA; j_gene: TRBJ2-5; abundance: many; v_gene: TRBV7-9; CDR3nt: TGTGCCAGCAGCCTCGAACCCAGGGGCGGGGAGACCCAGTACTTC; CDR3aa: CASSLEPRGGETQYF
d_gene: TRBD1; j_gene: TRBJ2-7; abundance: once; v_gene: TRBV7-4; CDR3nt: TGTGCCAGCAGGACCGGACAGGGGGCATATGGTGACTACGAGCAGTACTTC; CDR3aa: CASRTGQGAYGDYEQYF
d_gene: NA; j_gene: TRBJ1-1; abundance: once; v_gene: TRBV14; CDR3nt: TGTGCCAGCAGCCATCCAGGGAGGAACACTGAAGCTTTCTTT; CDR3aa: CASSHPGRNTEAFF
d_gene: TRBD1; j_gene: TRBJ1-1; abundance: many; v_gene: TRBV27; CDR3nt: TGTGCCAGCAGTTTTACAGGGGGTAACACTGAAGCTTTCTTT; CDR3aa: CASSFTGGNTEAFF
d_gene: NA; j_gene: TRBJ2-3; abundance: NA; v_gene: TRBV12-5; CDR3nt: TGTGCTAGTGGTCCGGGAGTGAGTAGCACAGATACGCAGTATTTT; CDR3aa: CASGPGVSSTDTQYF
d_gene: TRBD1; j_gene: TRBJ2-3; abundance: NA; v_gene: TRBV29-1; CDR3nt: TGCAGCGTTGACCGACAGGGGGGGAGGGCAGATACGCAGTATTTT; CDR3aa: CSVDRQGGRADTQYF
d_gene: NA; j_gene: TRBJ2-1; abundance: few; v_gene: TRBV6-2/TRBV6-3; CDR3nt: TGTGCCAGCAGTCCCACAGGGTACTACAATGAGCAGTTCTTC; CDR3aa: CASSPTGYYNEQFF
d_gene: NA; j_gene: TRBJ1-1; abundance: many; v_gene: TRBV2; CDR3nt: TGTGCCAGCAGTGAAGAAGGGACTGACACTGAAGCTTTCTTT; CDR3aa: CASSEEGTDTEAFF
d_gene: TRBD2; j_gene: TRBJ2-6; abundance: NA; v_gene: TRBV9; CDR3nt: TGTGCCAGCAGCGTACGCGGGGGGATCGGGGCCAACGTCCTGACTTTC; CDR3aa: CASSVRGGIGANVLTF
d_gene: NA; j_gene: TRBJ1-2; abundance: many; v_gene: TRBV7-2; CDR3nt: TGTGCCAGCAGTGTACTTCAGGGATGGGATGGCTACACCTTC; CDR3aa: CASSVLQGWDGYTF
d_gene: NA; j_gene: TRBJ2-3; abundance: NA; v_gene: TRBV11-3; CDR3nt: TGTGCCAGCAGCCGATGGGGGGGGGGCCTGTCAGATACGCAGTATTTT; CDR3aa: CASSRWGGGLSDTQYF
d_gene: TRBD2; j_gene: TRBJ2-1; abundance: many; v_gene: TRBV7-8; CDR3nt: TGTGCCAGCAGCTTTCCCTCGGACGGGGGGACCGACAATGAGCAGTTCTTC; CDR3aa: CASSFPSDGGTDNEQFF
d_gene: TRBD1; j_gene: TRBJ1-6; abundance: few; v_gene: TRBV12-3/TRBV12-4; CDR3nt: TGTGCCAGCAGGGGGACAGGGATTACACCCCTCCACTTT; CDR3aa: CASRGTGITPLHF
d_gene: NA; j_gene: TRBJ2-1; abundance: NA; v_gene: TRBV15; CDR3nt: TGTGCCACCAGCAGGACCCCCTACAATGAGCAGTTCTTC; CDR3aa: CATSRTPYNEQFF
d_gene: TRBD1; j_gene: TRBJ2-7; abundance: NA; v_gene: TRBV29-1; CDR3nt: TGCAGCGTTGAGGGCGCAGGGGGAAACTACGAGCAGTACTTC; CDR3aa: CSVEGAGGNYEQYF
d_gene: TRBD1; j_gene: TRBJ2-1; abundance: many; v_gene: TRBV9; CDR3nt: TGTGCCAGCAGTGCCGGGACAGGGGGTGGTGAGCAGTTCTTC; CDR3aa: CASSAGTGGGEQFF
d_gene: NA; j_gene: TRBJ1-4; abundance: NA; v_gene: TRBV29-1; CDR3nt: TGCAGCGTACGACAGAATGAAAAACTGTTTTTT; CDR3aa: CSVRQNEKLFF
d_gene: NA; j_gene: TRBJ2-7; abundance: NA; v_gene: TRBV29-1; CDR3nt: TGCAGCGCCTTCGACAGTAACTCCTACGAGCAGTACTTC; CDR3aa: CSAFDSNSYEQYF
d_gene: TRBD2; j_gene: TRBJ2-1; abundance: few; v_gene: TRBV2; CDR3nt: TGTGCCAGCAGTGATTTGGCGGGGGACTCCTACAATGAGCAGTTCTTC; CDR3aa: CASSDLAGDSYNEQFF
d_gene: NA; j_gene: TRBJ2-6; abundance: NA; v_gene: TRBV7-3; CDR3nt: TGTGCCAGCAGCCAGGGAGCAGGGCCATCACTATCTGGGGCCAACGTCCTGACTTTC; CDR3aa: CASSQGAGPSLSGANVLTF
d_gene: NA; j_gene: TRBJ1-1; abundance: many; v_gene: TRBV7-8; CDR3nt: TGTGCCAGCAGCTGGGGTAGGAACACTGAAGCTTTCTTT; CDR3aa: CASSWGRNTEAFF
d_gene: TRBD1; j_gene: TRBJ2-5; abundance: few; v_gene: TRBV20-1; CDR3nt: TGCAGTGCTAGACCCAGACAGGGATGGGAGACCCAGTACTTC; CDR3aa: CSARPRQGWETQYF
d_gene: TRBD2; j_gene: TRBJ2-2; abundance: few; v_gene: TRBV7-9; CDR3nt: TGTGCCAGCAGCGGAGGGGAGGGACCGTGGAACACCGGGGAGCTGTTTTTT; CDR3aa: CASSGGEGPWNTGELFF
d_gene: TRBD2; j_gene: TRBJ2-5; abundance: many; v_gene: TRBV12-5; CDR3nt: TGTGCTAGTGGCCCAAGCGGGACCCGCCTACAAGAGACCCAGTACTTC; CDR3aa: CASGPSGTRLQETQYF
d_gene: NA; j_gene: TRBJ1-3; abundance: many; v_gene: TRBV5-4; CDR3nt: TGTGCCAGCAGCTCTCCCGGAGACAGCGACTCTGGAAACACCATATATTTT; CDR3aa: CASSSPGDSDSGNTIYF
d_gene: TRBD2; j_gene: TRBJ2-2; abundance: NA; v_gene: TRBV29-1; CDR3nt: TGCAGCGTTGTCGGCGGGGGGGCCACCGGGGAGCTGTTTTTT; CDR3aa: CSVVGGGATGELFF
d_gene: NA; j_gene: TRBJ2-3; abundance: many; v_gene: TRBV12-3/TRBV12-4; CDR3nt: TGTGCCAGCAGTAACGGGGCAGGGACGGCAGATACGCAGTATTTT; CDR3aa: CASSNGAGTADTQYF
d_gene: NA; j_gene: TRBJ2-7; abundance: many; v_gene: TRBV6-2/TRBV6-3; CDR3nt: TGTGCCACAAGGGACGTGGACGAGCAGTACTTC; CDR3aa: CATRDVDEQYF
d_gene: TRBD2; j_gene: TRBJ2-1; abundance: few; v_gene: TRBV28; CDR3nt: TGTGCCAGCAGTAGTCATAAGCGGGGGGTATCCAATGAGCAGTTCTTC; CDR3aa: CASSSHKRGVSNEQFF
d_gene: NA; j_gene: TRBJ2-2; abundance: many; v_gene: TRBV7-9; CDR3nt: TGTGCCAGCAGCTTAATTTCGTCCACCGGGGAGCTGTTTTTT; CDR3aa: CASSLISSTGELFF
d_gene: NA; j_gene: TRBJ2-2; abundance: NA; v_gene: TRBV6-2/TRBV6-3; CDR3nt: TGTGCCAGCACGTTGTACAGCTCCACCGGGGAGCTGTTTTTT; CDR3aa: CASTLYSSTGELFF
d_gene: NA; j_gene: TRBJ2-1; abundance: many; v_gene: TRBV7-9; CDR3nt: TGTGCCAGCACCAGTGGACAGTACAATGAGCAGTTCTTC; CDR3aa: CASTSGQYNEQFF
d_gene: NA; j_gene: TRBJ1-1; abundance: NA; v_gene: TRBV5-3; CDR3nt: TGTGCCAGCAGCTTGGAGGCAGATCCTAACACTGAAGCTTTCTTT; CDR3aa: CASSLEADPNTEAFF
d_gene: NA; j_gene: TRBJ2-7; abundance: once; v_gene: TRBV15; CDR3nt: TGTGCCACCAGCAAAGGAGATTACTACGAGCAGTACTTC; CDR3aa: CATSKGDYYEQYF
d_gene: NA; j_gene: TRBJ2-1; abundance: many; v_gene: TRBV6-1; CDR3nt: TGTGCCAGCAGAGTTGGGGCCTACGATGAGCAGTTCTTC; CDR3aa: CASRVGAYDEQFF
d_gene: NA; j_gene: TRBJ2-1; abundance: NA; v_gene: TRBV7-9; CDR3nt: TGTGCCAGCAGCTTGGATTCAATCTTC; CDR3aa: CASSLDSIF
d_gene: TRBD1; j_gene: TRBJ1-2; abundance: NA; v_gene: TRBV12-3/TRBV12-4; CDR3nt: TGTGCCAGCAGTTCTGCGGGACAGGACTATGGCTACACCTTC; CDR3aa: CASSSAGQDYGYTF